The entry below gives a single T cell receptor beta chain sequence along with its context. Its target is not known. The record originates from a study of cytomegalovirus exposure and HLA in healthy donors. Across the whole study: Of all 400 or so donors who were genotyped, about 80% belonged to the Caucasian-associated ancestry cluster.

V lost 0 bases to trimming and J lost 7 bases; unmatched junction nucleotides: 12. CDR1 is SGHDT, CDR2 YYEEEE, per germline. CDR3 length: 17 residues. Researchers ran the PCR with 60 Vbeta and 13 Jbeta primers. Repertoires were generated with immunoSEQ multiplex PCR, while TCRdb's copy carries only in-frame clones and drops some. The table lists 95,000 to 100,000 clones, 76% of them singletons. Study-level points and caveats: Generally TCR sequences proved uncommon, though certain public TCRs appeared in numerous donors. TCR beta chain V- and J-gene trimming was linked, in a later analysis, to a missense variant in DCLRE1C. Using a false discovery rate of 0.05, a later analysis showed that about 16,000 TCR beta sequences were associated with HLA alleles.

This receptor was identified in a man aged 35 to 55 in good health and CMV-seronegative. The source material was PBMCs. The rearrangement uses TRBV5-6 and TRBJ2-4, with 8 bases that match TRBD1. In nucleotides, the CDR3 is TGTGCCAGCAGCTTGGTGCTCACCGGGACAGGAGGGAACATTCAGTACTTC. This translates into CASSLVLTGTGGNIQYF.